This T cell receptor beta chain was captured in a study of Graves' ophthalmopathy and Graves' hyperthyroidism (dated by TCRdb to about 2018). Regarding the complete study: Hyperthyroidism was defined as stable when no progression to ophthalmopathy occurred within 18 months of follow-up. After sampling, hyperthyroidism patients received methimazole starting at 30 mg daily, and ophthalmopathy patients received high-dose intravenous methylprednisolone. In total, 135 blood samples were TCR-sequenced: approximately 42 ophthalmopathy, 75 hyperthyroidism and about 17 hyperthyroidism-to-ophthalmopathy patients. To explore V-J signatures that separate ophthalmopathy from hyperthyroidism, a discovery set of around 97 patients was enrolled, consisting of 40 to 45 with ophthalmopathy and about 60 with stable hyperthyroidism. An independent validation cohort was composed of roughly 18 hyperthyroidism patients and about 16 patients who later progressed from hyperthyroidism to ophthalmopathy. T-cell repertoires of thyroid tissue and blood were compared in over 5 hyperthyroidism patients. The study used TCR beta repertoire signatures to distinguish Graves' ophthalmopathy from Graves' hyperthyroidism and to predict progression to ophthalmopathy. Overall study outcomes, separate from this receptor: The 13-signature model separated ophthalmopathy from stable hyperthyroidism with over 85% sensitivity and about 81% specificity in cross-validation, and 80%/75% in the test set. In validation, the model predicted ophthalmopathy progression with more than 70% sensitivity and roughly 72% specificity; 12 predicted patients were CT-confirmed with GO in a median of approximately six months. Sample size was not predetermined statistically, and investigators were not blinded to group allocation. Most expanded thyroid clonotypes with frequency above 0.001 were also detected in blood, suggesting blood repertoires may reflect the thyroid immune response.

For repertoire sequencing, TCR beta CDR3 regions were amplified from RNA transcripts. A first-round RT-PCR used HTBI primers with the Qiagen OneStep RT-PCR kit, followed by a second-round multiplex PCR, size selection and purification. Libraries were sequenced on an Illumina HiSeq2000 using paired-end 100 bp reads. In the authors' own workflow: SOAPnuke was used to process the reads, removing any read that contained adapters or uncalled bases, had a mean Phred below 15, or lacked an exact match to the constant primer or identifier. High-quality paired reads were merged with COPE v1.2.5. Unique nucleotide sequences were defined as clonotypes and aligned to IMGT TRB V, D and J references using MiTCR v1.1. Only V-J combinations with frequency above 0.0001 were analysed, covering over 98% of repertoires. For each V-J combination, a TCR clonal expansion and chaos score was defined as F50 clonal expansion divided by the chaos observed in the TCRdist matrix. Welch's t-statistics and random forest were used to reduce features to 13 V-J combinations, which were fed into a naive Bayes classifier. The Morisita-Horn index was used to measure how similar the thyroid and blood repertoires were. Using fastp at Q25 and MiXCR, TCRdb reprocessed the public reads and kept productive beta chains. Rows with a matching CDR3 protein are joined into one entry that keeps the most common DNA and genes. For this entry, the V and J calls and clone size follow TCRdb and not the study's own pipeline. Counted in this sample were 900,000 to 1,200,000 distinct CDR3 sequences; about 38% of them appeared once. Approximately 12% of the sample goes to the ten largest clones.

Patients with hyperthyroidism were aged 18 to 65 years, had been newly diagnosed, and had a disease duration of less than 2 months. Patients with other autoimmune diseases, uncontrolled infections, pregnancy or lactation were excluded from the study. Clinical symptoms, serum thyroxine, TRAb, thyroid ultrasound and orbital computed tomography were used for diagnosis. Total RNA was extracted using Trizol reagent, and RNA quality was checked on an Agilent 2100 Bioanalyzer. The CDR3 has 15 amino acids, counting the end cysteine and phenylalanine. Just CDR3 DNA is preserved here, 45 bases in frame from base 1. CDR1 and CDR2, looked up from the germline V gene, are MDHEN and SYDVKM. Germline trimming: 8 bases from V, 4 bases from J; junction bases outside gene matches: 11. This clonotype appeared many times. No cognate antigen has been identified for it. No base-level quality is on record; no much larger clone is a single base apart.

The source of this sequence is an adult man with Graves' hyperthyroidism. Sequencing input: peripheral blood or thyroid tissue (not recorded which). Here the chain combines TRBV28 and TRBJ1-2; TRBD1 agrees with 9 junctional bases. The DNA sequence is TGTGCCAGCCAACCCGGCGGGGACAGGGCCTATGGCTACACCTTC. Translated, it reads CASQPGGDRAYGYTF.